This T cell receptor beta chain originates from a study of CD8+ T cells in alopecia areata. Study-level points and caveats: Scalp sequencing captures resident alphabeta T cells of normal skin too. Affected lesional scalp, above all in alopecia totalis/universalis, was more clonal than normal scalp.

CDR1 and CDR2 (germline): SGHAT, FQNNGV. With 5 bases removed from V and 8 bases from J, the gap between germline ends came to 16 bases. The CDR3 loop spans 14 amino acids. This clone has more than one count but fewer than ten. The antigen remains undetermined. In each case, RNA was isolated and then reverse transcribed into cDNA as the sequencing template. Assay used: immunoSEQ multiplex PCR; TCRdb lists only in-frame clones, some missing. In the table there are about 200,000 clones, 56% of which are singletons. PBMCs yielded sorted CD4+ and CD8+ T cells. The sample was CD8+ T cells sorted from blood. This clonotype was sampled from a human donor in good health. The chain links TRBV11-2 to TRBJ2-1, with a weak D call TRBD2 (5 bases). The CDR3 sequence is CASSARRIIDEQFF. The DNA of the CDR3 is TGTGCCAGCAGCGCGAGGAGGATCATCGATGAGCAGTTCTTC.